Shown below are 10 T cell receptor beta chains from a single sample sequenced in a study of Ad26.COV2.S vaccination and SARS-CoV-2 variants. Sequencing used immunoSEQ multiplex PCR; TCRdb keeps in-frame clones, though not all of them. This table has a few hundred thousand clones, roughly 91% appearing once. Treatment meaning: about 20 received Ad26.COV2.S at low or high dose, single or two shots; several received placebo; per-sample allocation not given. Material that was analyzed had been drawn on day 63 after the first vaccine or placebo injection. The source material was peripheral blood, sampled in a trial of Ad26.COV2.S vaccine versus placebo. The receptor set was obtained from a person aged 18-60 years who received the Ad26.COV2.S COVID-19 vaccine or a placebo.

The chain links TRBV29-1 to TRBJ2-3; either TRBD1 or TRBD2 may supply D (6 bases each). This CDR3 has 19 residues. The germline V gene has CDR1 SQVTM and CDR2 ANQGSEA. The V and J ends lost 8 bases and 1 base respectively, with 31 bases between them. The chain's CDR3 is CSLMGGEVTPLGGTDTQYF. Here the CDR3 DNA reads TGCAGCCTCATGGGGGGCGAGGTAACCCCTCTCGGCGGCACAGATACGCAGTATTTT.

The V call is TRBV30, the J call TRBJ2-5, with 12 bases lining up with TRBD2. The CDR3 is 14 amino acids. V lost 3 bases, J lost 5 bases, and 4 bases stayed unmatched. Germline CDR1 GTSNPN, CDR2 SVGIG (reference sequence). CDR3: CAWRLAGGPETQYF. CDR3 bases: TGTGCCTGGAGGCTAGCGGGGGGGCCGGAGACCCAGTACTTC.

This chain joins TRBV29-1 and TRBJ2-3; tentative D call: TRBD2 (5 bases). The germline gives CDR1 SQVTM, CDR2 ANQGSEA. The V and J ends lost 4 bases and 2 bases respectively, with 16 bases between them. The CDR3 contains 15 residues. CDR3 DNA sequence: TGCAGCGTTGCTACCTCCGGGATATCCACAGATACGCAGTATTTT. This translates into CSVATSGISTDTQYF.

The chain is built from TRBV10-3 and TRBJ1-4, with D maybe TRBD1 (5 bases). The V and J ends lost 3 bases and 8 bases respectively, with 28 bases between them. Germline V gene sequence: CDR1 ENHRY, CDR2 SYGVKD. There are 19 residues in the CDR3. CDR3 residues: CAISDNPPGPLTLGEKLFF. CDR3 sequence (DNA): TGTGCCATCAGTGATAACCCCCCGGGGCCACTAACACTTGGGGAAAAACTGTTTTTT.

The chain is built from TRBV7-9 and TRBJ2-7, with unresolved D. V was shortened by 5 bases and J by 5 bases, with 19 bases between the two germline ends. The CDR3 spans 15 residues. The germline gives CDR1 SEHNR, CDR2 FQNEAQ (reference sequence). This CDR3 reads CASSLGFGNYHEQYF. CDR3 bases: TGTGCCAGCAGCCTCGGCTTTGGCAACTACCACGAGCAGTACTTC.

The chain has TRBV2 and TRBJ2-2; the match to TRBD1 covers 8 bases. Germline V gene data show CDR1 as SNHLY and CDR2 as FYNNEI. V was pared by 9 bases and J by 4 bases, with 7 bases of the junction left unmatched. CDR3 length equals 14 residues. The CDR3 DNA reads TGTGCCAGAAGGGCCAGGGGGCTCACCGGGGAGCTGTTTTTT. Its protein is CARRARGLTGELFF. The entire variable domain, with the rest obtained from reference TRBV2 and TRBJ2-2, is as follows: EPEVTQTPSHQVTQMGQEVILRCVPISNHLYFYWYRQILGQKVEFLVSFYNNEISEKSEIFDDQFSVERPDGSNFTLKIRSTKLEDSAMYFCARRARGLTGELFFGEGSRLTVL.

The chain links TRBV6-2 or TRBV6-3 to TRBJ1-2; TRBD1 matches 7 bases. The CDR3 has 15 residues. V trimming: 4 bases; J trimming: 4 bases; junction bases outside the gene matches: 9. In germline, CDR1 is MNHEY, CDR2 SVGEGT. The CDR3 here is CASSSGRGLSYGYTF. As DNA, the CDR3 is TGTGCCAGCAGTTCCGGAAGGGGGCTTAGCTATGGCTACACCTTC.

The chain couples TRBV11-2 to TRBJ2-7, with D perhaps assigned TRBD1 or TRBD2 (5 bases each). V lost 1 base and J lost 5, with 15 bases in between. The V gene's germline CDR1 is SGHAT and CDR2 FQNNGV. This CDR3 region has 15 residues. The CDR3 DNA sequence: TGTGCCAGCAGCTTAGTCGCAGGGAGAAGGAACGAGCAGTACTTC. As protein: CASSLVAGRRNEQYF. Using reference TRBV11-2 and TRBJ2-7 for the parts outside the CDR3, the full variable domain is EAGVAQSPRYKIIEKRQSVAFWCNPISGHATLYWYQQILGQGPKLLIQFQNNGVVDDSQLPKDRFSAERLKGVDSTLKIQPAKLEDSAVYLCASSLVAGRRNEQYFGPGTRLTVT.

This chain connects TRBV7-2 to TRBJ2-2; TRBD2 agrees at 8 bases. The junction had 10 bases not matched to a gene; V was cut back by 7 bases and J by 3 bases. The CDR3 runs to 16 residues. Per the germline V gene, CDR1 is SGHTA and CDR2 is FQGNSA. This CDR3 is CASTPVGTRDTGELFF. The CDR3 bases are TGTGCCAGCACCCCGGTGGGGACTAGGGACACCGGGGAGCTGTTTTTT. The whole variable domain, remainder taken from reference TRBV7-2 and TRBJ2-2, is GAGVSQSPSNKVTEKGKDVELRCDPISGHTALYWYRQSLGQGLEFLIYFQGNSAPDKSGLPSDRFSAERTGGSVSTLTIQRTQQEDSAVYLCASTPVGTRDTGELFFGEGSRLTVL.

The chain uses TRBV5-1 and TRBJ2-7, with D possibly TRBD1 on 6 matching bases. From germline, CDR1 is SGHRS and CDR2 YFSETQ. This CDR3 is 13 amino acids long. V gave up 1 base and J gave up 5 bases, with 10 bases separating them. The CDR3 DNA sequence: TGCGCCAGCAGCTTGACCAGGGGTCACGAGCAGTACTTC. Protein sequence: CASSLTRGHEQYF.